The 15 T cell receptor beta chains presented below share a single source sample, sequenced in a study of long-term antiretroviral therapy in people with HIV. With survey level as its setting, the immunoSEQ assay was v3.0. The protocol was immunoSEQ multiplex PCR, while the TCRdb copy is restricted to in-frame clones and leaves out a portion. The sample includes about 22,000 clones, approximately 86% of them seen just once. This specimen consisted of unsorted PBMCs, obtained 1.3 years after starting antiretroviral therapy. These receptors came from a man in his sixties with HIV.

The gene calls are TRBV25-1 and TRBJ2-7; D is perhaps TRBD1 or TRBD2 (5 bases each). This CDR3 comprises 17 residues. Trimming left V 0 bases short and J 1 base short, with 16 bases between. The V gene's germline CDR1 is MGHDK and CDR2 SYGVNS. The CDR3 DNA follows: TGTGCCAGCAGTGAATACGTCGGGACGGGGATTTCCTACGAGCAGTACTTC. This codes for CASSEYVGTGISYEQYF.

This chain uses TRBV30 with TRBJ1-3; the D is unclear. Trimming took 4 bases from V and 3 from J, leaving 13 bases between them. Germline V lookup: CDR1 GTSNPN, CDR2 SVGIG (reference sequence). The CDR3 is 14 amino acids. CDR3: CAWNEGFGGNTIYF. CDR3 DNA sequence: TGTGCCTGGAACGAGGGATTTGGTGGAAACACCATATATTTT.

The table lists this clone with a count of one. V and J are TRBV2 and TRBJ1-4; 7 positions agree with TRBD1. The CDR3 sequence is 15 residues long. Looked up from germline, CDR1 is SNHLY and CDR2 is FYNNEI. V shed 5 bases, J shed 10 bases, and the junction held 13 bases outside the gene matches. The CDR3 region is CASSTRTGSVPKLFF. The CDR3 DNA reads as TGTGCCAGCAGTACCCGGACAGGCTCCGTCCCAAAACTGTTTTTT.

This rearrangement joins TRBV5-1 to TRBJ2-7; 8 nucleotides agree with TRBD1. Trimming cost V 3 bases and J 2 bases; bases outside gene matches: 7. In germline, CDR1 is SGHRS, CDR2 YFSETQ. The CDR3 totals 15 residues. The CDR3 reads CASSSYGTGAYEQYF. CDR3 coding DNA: TGCGCCAGCAGCTCGTACGGGACAGGCGCCTACGAGCAGTACTTC.

CDR3 nucleotide sequence: TGTGCCAGCAGTTACGGGGCTAGCGGTTCCTACGAGCAGTACTTC. This encodes CASSYGASGSYEQYF. The chain couples TRBV6-5 to TRBJ2-7, with 7 bases lining up with TRBD2. V was clipped by 2 bases and J by 1 base; unmatched bases: 5. The germline V gene has CDR1 MNHEY and CDR2 SVGAGI. The CDR3 spans 15 residues.

The chain carries TRBV5-1 and TRBJ1-2; no definite D call. This CDR3 is 12 amino acids long. The V gene lost 0 bases and the J gene lost 8 bases, with 8 bases spanning the gap. CDR1 and CDR2 from the germline V gene are SGHRS and YFSETQ. CDR3 DNA: TGCGCCAGCAGCTTGGAATCTTACGGCTACACCTTC. It is translated as CASSLESYGYTF.

V usage is TRBV4-2 and J usage is TRBJ2-1; D not resolved. Trimming cost V 6 bases and J 4 bases, with 4 bases left between them. Germline loops: CDR1 LGHNA, CDR2 YNFKEQ. CDR3 length: 11 amino acids. The CDR3 DNA reads as TGTGCCAGCAGTCTGTACAATGAGCAGTTCTTC. Protein sequence: CASSLYNEQFF.

The chain recombines TRBV18 with TRBJ2-1; D unresolved. The CDR3 contains 15 residues. The germline V gene encodes CDR1 KGHSH and CDR2 LQKENI. Deletions cut 0 bases from V and 2 bases from J, with 8 bases between. The CDR3 spells CASSPPQDTYNEQFF. In DNA form, the CDR3 reads TGTGCCAGCTCACCACCGCAGGATACCTACAATGAGCAGTTCTTC.

The chain carries TRBV9 and TRBJ2-7, with TRBD1 matching 7 bases. CDR1 is SGDLS and CDR2 is YYNGEE in the germline V gene. The trim removed 4 bases at V and 6 bases at J, leaving 10 bases unmatched. The CDR3 runs 14 residues. CDR3 residues: CASSPTGLTSEQYF. The CDR3 DNA reads TGTGCCAGCAGCCCGACAGGGTTAACCAGCGAGCAGTACTTC. The full variable domain, completed using reference TRBV9 and TRBJ2-7, is DSGVTQTPKHLITATGQRVTLRCSPRSGDLSVYWYQQSLDQGLQFLIQYYNGEERAKGNILERFSAQQFPDLHSELNLSSLELGDSALYFCASSPTGLTSEQYFGPGTRLTVT.

V and J are TRBV5-6 and TRBJ1-2; D is possibly TRBD1 (6 bases). Germline V gives CDR1 SGHDT, CDR2 YYEEEE. Trimming took off 1 base at V and 4 bases at J, with 14 bases between the two ends. This CDR3 contains 15 residues. The CDR3 DNA follows: TGTGCCAGCAGCTTGCTGGGGCGGGGGGCCTATGGCTACACCTTC. Protein sequence: CASSLLGRGAYGYTF.

The J gene is TRBJ2-2, the V gene TRBV5-1, with a tentative D call TRBD1 (6 bases). The V gene lost 0 bases and the J gene lost 2 bases, with 11 bases spanning the gap. CDR1 is SGHRS and CDR2 is YFSETQ in the germline V gene. The CDR3 loop spans 16 amino acids. The CDR3 region is CASSLAGRGNTGELFF. The DNA of the CDR3 is TGCGCCAGCAGCTTGGCCGGCAGGGGAAACACCGGGGAGCTGTTTTTT.

The V gene is TRBV16, the J gene TRBJ1-5; 11 bases match TRBD1. CDR1 is KGHSY, CDR2 FQNENV, per germline. The CDR3 consists of 15 residues. The V and J ends lost 3 bases and 5 bases, in that order; junction bases with no gene match: 3. The CDR3 region has the DNA TGTGCCAGCAGCCAGGGGACAGGGGGACATCAGCCCCAGCATTTT. It yields the protein CASSQGTGGHQPQHF.

The chain recombines TRBV18 with TRBJ1-2; possibly TRBD1 for D (5 bases). CDR3 length equals 13 residues. CDR1 is KGHSH and CDR2 is LQKENI in the germline V gene. V shed 1 base and J shed 9 bases, with 12 bases lying between them. This CDR3 is CASSPRTTGSYTF. DNA for the CDR3: TGTGCCAGCTCACCACGGACAACCGGGAGCTACACCTTC.

This clone was recorded once. The chain recombines TRBV5-1 with TRBJ2-7; a possible D gene is TRBD2 (6 bases). V was pared by 0 bases and J by 0 bases, with 13 bases between. The CDR3 runs to 16 residues. Germline CDR1 and CDR2: SGHRS and YFSETQ. The CDR3 here is CASSLEGGTDSYEQYF. DNA of the CDR3: TGCGCCAGCAGCTTGGAGGGCGGGACCGACTCCTACGAGCAGTACTTC.

This chain uses TRBV4-3 with TRBJ1-4, with TRBD1 matching 9 bases. The CDR3 is 14 amino acids. Germline values: CDR1 LGHNA, CDR2 YSLEER. The V and J ends lost 4 bases and 5 bases, in that order; junction bases with no gene match: 2. CDR3 sequence (DNA): TGCGCCAGCAGCCTCGGGACAGGGAATGAAAAACTGTTTTTT. It specifies CASSLGTGNEKLFF.